Each of the 32 T cell receptor beta chains below was sequenced from the same sample in a study of cytomegalovirus exposure and HLA in healthy donors. 60 Vbeta and 13 Jbeta primers were used in PCR. Clones were sequenced by immunoSEQ multiplex PCR, and TCRdb holds only the in-frame ones, with some missing. The sample includes around 130,000 clones, about 85% of them seen just once. The sample comprised PBMCs. The receptors originated from a boy between 10 and 17 years old in good health and CMV-seronegative.

The chain recombines TRBV29-1 with TRBJ1-1; D is possibly TRBD1 (5 bases). CDR3 length: 12 residues. V lost 7 bases to trimming and J lost 2 bases, with 11 bases between them. Per the germline V gene, CDR1 is SQVTM and CDR2 is ANQGSEA. DNA of the CDR3: TGCAGCGGTGGACACCCAAACACTGAAGCTTTCTTT. It translates to CSGGHPNTEAFF.

CDR3 nucleotides: TGTGCCAGCAGCTTAGGAAGCGGAGCCAACTATGGCTACACCTTC. Amino acid sequence: CASSLGSGANYGYTF. The V call is TRBV7-8, the J call TRBJ1-2; D unclear. Germline V lookup: CDR1 SGHVS, CDR2 FQNEAQ. This CDR3 has 15 amino acids. Trimming took 1 base from V and 2 from J, leaving 11 bases between them.

The chain couples TRBV18 to TRBJ2-5; 11 bases line up with TRBD1. The length of the CDR3 is 15 residues. The J segment lost 4 bases and the V segment lost 2 bases, leaving 3 bases of the junction unmatched. Germline assignment: CDR1 KGHSH and CDR2 LQKENI. The CDR3 coding sequence is TGTGCCAGCTCACCATCTGGGACAGGGGGAGAGACCCAGTACTTC. Translating it yields CASSPSGTGGETQYF. Combining the CDR3 with reference TRBV18 and TRBJ2-5 gives the whole variable domain NAGVMQNPRHLVRRRGQEARLRCSPMKGHSHVYWYRQLPEEGLKFMVYLQKENIIDESGMPKERFSAEFPKEGPSILRIQQVVRGDSAAYFCASSPSGTGGETQYFGPGTRLLVL.

CDR3: CASSYSSGAAFNEQFF. The CDR3 region has the DNA TGTGCCAGCAGCTACTCTAGCGGGGCTGCATTCAATGAGCAGTTCTTC. The V gene is TRBV7-2, the J gene TRBJ2-1, with TRBD2 matching 9 bases. V was pared by 4 bases and J by 6 bases, with 10 bases of the junction left unmatched. This CDR3 is built from 16 residues. Per germline, CDR1 SGHTA and CDR2 FQGNSA.

The chain combines TRBV11-2 with TRBJ2-7; D is possibly TRBD1 (5 bases). V lost 4 bases to trimming and J lost 4 bases, with 14 bases between them. The V gene's germline CDR1 is SGHAT and CDR2 FQNNGV. The CDR3 is made up of 14 amino acids. The CDR3 region has the DNA TGTGCCAGCAGCTCCCTAGGGGCAAGGTACGAGCAGTACTTC. Residues: CASSSLGARYEQYF.

V usage is TRBV5-1 and J usage is TRBJ1-2; D unresolved. This CDR3 is built from 13 residues. Germline assignment: CDR1 SGHRS and CDR2 YFSETQ. Trimming pared 4 bases from V and 4 bases from J, leaving 11 bases between. The CDR3 protein is CASSPPSSYGYTF. CDR3 coding DNA: TGCGCCAGCAGCCCGCCGAGCTCCTATGGCTACACCTTC. The full variable domain, its missing parts supplied by reference TRBV5-1 and TRBJ1-2, is KAGVTQTPRYLIKTRGQQVTLSCSPISGHRSVSWYQQTPGQGLQFLFEYFSETQRNKGNFPGRFSGRQFSNSRSEMNVSTLELGDSALYLCASSPPSSYGYTFGSGTRLTVV.

The chain is built from TRBV10-3 and TRBJ2-1; perhaps TRBD1 as D (6 bases). The CDR3 runs 14 residues. The germline V gene encodes CDR1 ENHRY and CDR2 SYGVKD. The V gene lost 6 bases and the J gene lost 5 bases, with 14 bases spanning the gap. In DNA, the CDR3 is TGTGCCATCAGCCCTGGGGGCAAAGACAATGAGCAGTTCTTC. Translation gives CAISPGGKDNEQFF.

The V gene is TRBV20-1, the J gene TRBJ2-5; the D gene is possibly TRBD1 (5 bases). The CDR3 is 11 amino acids. V shed 7 bases and J shed 5 bases, with 11 bases lying between them. CDR1 and CDR2 (germline): DFQATT, SNEGSKA (reference sequence). The CDR3 DNA reads TGCAGTGGAGACAGTGGCGAGACCCAGTACTTC. It translates to CSGDSGETQYF.

This clone was recorded once. The chain recombines TRBV7-2 with TRBJ2-1, with 8 positions matching TRBD2. Germline-derived CDR1 and CDR2 are SGHTA and FQGNSA. This CDR3 contains 16 residues. Trimming at V came to 5 bases and at J to 5 bases, leaving 11 bases not matched to a gene. The DNA of the CDR3 is TGTGCCAGCAGCAGATATTCTAGCGGGCTCGACAATGAGCAGTTCTTC. Protein product: CASSRYSSGLDNEQFF.

The V and J genes are TRBV13 and TRBJ1-2; TRBD1 agrees at 7 bases. The CDR3 is 17 amino acids. Trimming took 0 bases from V and 7 from J; bases not matched to a gene: 14. CDR1 is PRHDT and CDR2 is FYEKMQ in the germline V gene (reference sequence). The CDR3 DNA reads as TGTGCCAGCAGCTTAGGGAGAGGGGGCGCTGGCAGGGGTGGCTACACCTTC. The encoded protein is CASSLGRGGAGRGGYTF.

The V gene is TRBV4-1, the J gene TRBJ1-5; D may be TRBD1 (5 bases). The CDR3 extends over 21 amino acids. Germline lookup yields CDR1 MGHRA and CDR2 YSYEKL. V lost 0 bases and J lost 4, with 28 bases in between. The CDR3 protein is CASSQDHAPFSQGRRNQPQHF. The CDR3 DNA sequence: TGCGCCAGCAGCCAAGATCACGCCCCGTTTTCCCAGGGCCGGCGGAATCAGCCCCAGCATTTT.

The V call is TRBV7-9, the J call TRBJ1-1; D not certain. The CDR3 is 12 amino acids. CDR1 and CDR2 (germline): SEHNR, FQNEAQ (reference sequence). V was pared by 3 bases and J by 5 bases, with 7 bases between. The CDR3 DNA follows: TGTGCCAGCAGCTTCCGGGTTACTGAAGCTTTCTTT. Its protein is CASSFRVTEAFF.

This chain connects TRBV7-8 to TRBJ2-3; possibly TRBD2 for D (5 bases). The ends were cut back, 5 bases at V and 2 bases at J, with 17 bases in the middle. The germline V gene encodes CDR1 SGHVS and CDR2 FQNEAQ. The CDR3 is made up of 16 amino acids. In nucleotides, the CDR3 is TGTGCCAGCAGCCATACTTTAGCGAGAACCACAGATACGCAGTATTTT. Residues: CASSHTLARTTDTQYF.

CDR3 region: CASSQDLWTGLNEQFF. CDR3 coding DNA: TGCGCCAGCAGCCAAGACCTATGGACAGGCCTCAATGAGCAGTTCTTC. The chain is built from TRBV4-3 and TRBJ2-1; 7 nucleotides align to TRBD1. The CDR3 has 16 amino acids. The germline V gene encodes CDR1 LGHNA and CDR2 YSLEER. Trimming took 0 bases from V and 6 from J; bases not matched to a gene: 8.

The chain uses TRBV10-3 and TRBJ1-5, with 7 bases that match TRBD1. CDR1 is ENHRY, CDR2 SYGVKD, per germline. Losses at the gene ends were 5 bases for V and 0 bases for J; bases not matched to a gene: 7. CDR3 size: 16 residues. CDR3 in amino acids: CAISQGGHYSNQPQHF. CDR3 nucleotide sequence: TGTGCCATCAGTCAGGGGGGACACTATAGCAATCAGCCCCAGCATTTT.

The V and J genes are TRBV4-3 and TRBJ2-7; 15 bases map to TRBD2. The J segment lost 6 bases and the V segment lost 4 bases, leaving 7 bases of the junction unmatched. CDR3 size: 16 residues. Germline loops: CDR1 LGHNA, CDR2 YSLEER. The CDR3 nucleotides read TGCGCCAGCAGCCTCCGGACTAGCGGGGGGGGATCCGAGCAGTACTTC. It is translated as CASSLRTSGGGSEQYF.

The genes are TRBV19 and TRBJ2-1; TRBD2 might be the D (6 bases). Trimming took off 5 bases at V and 6 bases at J, with 20 bases between the two ends. The CDR3 has 16 amino acids. Germline values: CDR1 LNHDA, CDR2 SQIVND (reference sequence). The CDR3 here is CASSDGVFMGGNEQFF. CDR3 bases: TGTGCCAGTAGTGACGGGGTATTCATGGGAGGCAATGAGCAGTTCTTC.

Notes on this clone: Other DNA sequences in this sample translate to the same CDR3. The CDR3 loop reads CASSPAPRGYTF. CDR3 bases: TGTGCCAGCTCACCCGCCCCGCGGGGTTACACCTTC. V usage is TRBV18 and J usage is TRBJ1-2; D not certain. Trimming removed 3 bases from V and 11 bases from J, with 13 bases in between. Germline CDR1 and CDR2: KGHSH and LQKENI. The CDR3 sequence is 12 residues long. The full variable domain, in which reference TRBV18 and TRBJ1-2 provide the parts outside the CDR3, is NAGVMQNPRHLVRRRGQEARLRCSPMKGHSHVYWYRQLPEEGLKFMVYLQKENIIDESGMPKERFSAEFPKEGPSILRIQQVVRGDSAAYFCASSPAPRGYTFGSGTRLTVV.

This clone was observed a handful of times. The chain has TRBV5-4 and TRBJ2-1, with a tentative D call TRBD1 (6 bases). V lost 4 bases and J 4 bases, leaving 12 bases between the germline ends. Germline-derived CDR1 and CDR2 are SGHNT and YYREEE (reference sequence). This CDR3 comprises 14 residues. CDR3 loop: CASSPSDSYNEQFF. The CDR3, as DNA: TGTGCCAGCAGCCCCTCGGACAGTTACAATGAGCAGTTCTTC.

This clone was picked up a small number of times. This chain uses TRBV7-2 with TRBJ2-5; 9 nucleotides agree with TRBD1. The CDR3 extends over 14 amino acids. Germline V gives CDR1 SGHTA, CDR2 FQGNSA. With 2 bases clipped from V and 5 bases from J, the junction kept 3 bases outside the gene matches. In DNA form, the CDR3 reads TGTGCCAGCAGCTTAAACAGGGGGCAGGAGACCCAGTACTTC. It is translated as CASSLNRGQETQYF.

V is TRBV5-1 and J is TRBJ2-5; 9 nucleotides line up with TRBD1. The CDR3 runs to 14 residues. Unmatched junction bases numbered 5, after V lost 3 bases and J lost 5 bases. Looked up from germline, CDR1 is SGHRS and CDR2 is YFSETQ. In nucleotides, the CDR3 is TGCGCCAGCAGCTCCGGACAGGGGATTGAGACCCAGTACTTC. Translating it yields CASSSGQGIETQYF.

The genes are TRBV7-2 and TRBJ2-5, with D tentatively TRBD2 (5 bases). The CDR3 runs 13 residues. The V gene's germline CDR1 is SGHTA and CDR2 FQGNSA. Trimming left V 5 bases short and J 10 bases short, with 17 bases between. The CDR3 nucleotides are TGTGCCAGCAGCCCCCCAAAGAGGGATGACCAGTACTTC. This translates into CASSPPKRDDQYF.

This clone was seen a single time. The chain carries TRBV11-2 and TRBJ2-7, with 7 bases fitting TRBD1. This CDR3 is built from 17 residues. The V gene end was trimmed by 5 bases and the J gene end by 0 bases; junction bases not matched to a gene: 13. CDR1 is SGHAT, CDR2 FQNNGV, per germline. The chain's CDR3 is CASSPYETGALSYEQYF. CDR3 bases: TGTGCCAGCAGCCCTTACGAAACAGGGGCCCTCTCCTACGAGCAGTACTTC.

The chain joins TRBV7-8 to TRBJ2-7, with no clear D. This CDR3 is built from 12 residues. V was pared by 4 bases and J by 6 bases, with 10 bases between. CDR1 is SGHVS and CDR2 is FQNEAQ in the germline V gene. In nucleotides, the CDR3 is TGTGCCAGCAGCTATCAAGCTGTCGAGCAGTACTTC. Amino acid sequence: CASSYQAVEQYF.

This rearrangement joins TRBV29-1 to TRBJ2-7; D possibly corresponds to TRBD2 (6 bases). Germline V gene data show CDR1 as SQVTM and CDR2 as ANQGSEA. Trimming left V 8 bases short and J 4 bases short, with 15 bases between. The CDR3 has 12 amino acids. The CDR3 DNA reads as TGCAGCTATCGGCGGGGATTATACGAGCAGTACTTC. This encodes CSYRRGLYEQYF.

The CDR3 DNA follows: TGTGCCAGCAGCGCATACGGGACAGGTGGAAGCTACACCTTC. Protein product: CASSAYGTGGSYTF. The chain recombines TRBV9 with TRBJ1-2, with TRBD1 matching over 8 bases. Unmatched junction bases numbered 10, after V lost 3 bases and J lost 9 bases. CDR1 and CDR2 from the germline V gene are SGDLS and YYNGEE. The CDR3 has 14 residues.

This chain uses TRBV19 with TRBJ1-5; weak D call: TRBD1 (5 bases). The CDR3 is 15 residues long. CDR1 and CDR2 from the germline V gene are LNHDA and SQIVND (reference sequence). Between the trimmed V and J ends, which lost 5 bases and 3 bases, there was a span of 14 bases. In DNA form, the CDR3 reads TGTGCCAGTAGTCCCCCTGCAGGGTCCAATCAGCCCCAGCATTTT. Protein: CASSPPAGSNQPQHF.

The chain couples TRBV7-2 to TRBJ2-7; TRBD2 matches at 11 bases. Trimming cost V 4 bases and J 3 bases; bases outside gene matches: 2. This CDR3 comprises 14 residues. Germline CDR1 and CDR2: SGHTA and FQGNSA. The CDR3 DNA sequence: TGTGCCAGCAGCTATCTAGCGGGAGGCTACGAGCAGTACTTC. It encodes CASSYLAGGYEQYF. The full variable domain, its missing parts supplied by reference TRBV7-2 and TRBJ2-7, is GAGVSQSPSNKVTEKGKDVELRCDPISGHTALYWYRQSLGQGLEFLIYFQGNSAPDKSGLPSDRFSAERTGGSVSTLTIQRTQQEDSAVYLCASSYLAGGYEQYFGPGTRLTVT.

This chain connects TRBV6-1 to TRBJ2-2, with 8 bases aligning to TRBD1. This CDR3 has 13 residues. J lost 7 bases, V lost 8 bases, and 6 bases had no gene match. Germline loops: CDR1 MNHNS, CDR2 SASEGT. CDR3 loop: CASGQGSGGELFF. The CDR3 region has the DNA TGTGCCAGCGGACAGGGATCCGGCGGGGAGCTGTTTTTT.

The rearrangement links TRBV5-1 to TRBJ2-6; 11 bases line up with TRBD1. Germline CDR1 is SGHRS and CDR2 is YFSETQ. Losses at the gene ends were 0 bases for V and 1 base for J; bases not matched to a gene: 3. The CDR3 covers 18 residues. The CDR3 DNA reads TGCGCCAGCAGCTTGGGGACAGGGGGCGCTTCTGGGGCCAACGTCCTGACTTTC. It encodes CASSLGTGGASGANVLTF.

This rearrangement joins TRBV2 to TRBJ2-3; 11 bases are a match to TRBD2. The length of the CDR3 is 18 residues. Germline CDR1 SNHLY, CDR2 FYNNEI. V lost 7 bases to trimming and J lost 0 bases; unmatched junction nucleotides: 12. The CDR3 coding sequence is TGTGCCAGCATAGAAGGTTTAGCGGGAGGGCCAAGCACAGATACGCAGTATTTT. This translates into CASIEGLAGGPSTDTQYF.

This chain links TRBV7-9 with TRBJ2-1; 7 bases agree with TRBD2. The ends lost 7 bases at V and 1 base at J; junction bases unmatched: 4. CDR3 length: 14 residues. From germline, CDR1 is SEHNR and CDR2 FQNEAQ (reference sequence). The CDR3 protein is CASTSGKSYNEQFF. The CDR3 coding sequence is TGTGCCAGCACCAGCGGGAAGTCCTACAATGAGCAGTTCTTC.